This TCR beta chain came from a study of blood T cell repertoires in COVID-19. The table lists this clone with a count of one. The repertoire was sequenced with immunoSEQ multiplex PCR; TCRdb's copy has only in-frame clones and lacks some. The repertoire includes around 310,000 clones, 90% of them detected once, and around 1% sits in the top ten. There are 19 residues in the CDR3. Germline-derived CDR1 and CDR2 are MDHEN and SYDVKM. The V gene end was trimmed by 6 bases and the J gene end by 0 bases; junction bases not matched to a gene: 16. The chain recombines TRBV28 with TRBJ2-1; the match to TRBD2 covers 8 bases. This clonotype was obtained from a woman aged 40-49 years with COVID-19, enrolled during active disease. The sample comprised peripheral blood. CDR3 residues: CASSIHRGRSRSSYNEQFF. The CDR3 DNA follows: TGTGCCAGCAGCATACACCGCGGGAGGTCGCGGAGCTCCTACAATGAGCAGTTCTTC.